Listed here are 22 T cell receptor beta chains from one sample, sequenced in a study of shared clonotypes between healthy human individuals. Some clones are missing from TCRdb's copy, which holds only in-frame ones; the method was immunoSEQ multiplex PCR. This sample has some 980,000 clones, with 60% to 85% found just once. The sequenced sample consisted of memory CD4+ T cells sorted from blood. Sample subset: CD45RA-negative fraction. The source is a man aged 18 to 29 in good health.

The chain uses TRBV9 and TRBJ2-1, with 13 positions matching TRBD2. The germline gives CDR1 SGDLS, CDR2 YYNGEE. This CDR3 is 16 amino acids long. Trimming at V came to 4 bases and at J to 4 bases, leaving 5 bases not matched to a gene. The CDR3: CASSPRLAGGYNEQFF. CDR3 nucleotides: TGTGCCAGCAGCCCCCGACTAGCGGGGGGTTACAATGAGCAGTTCTTC.

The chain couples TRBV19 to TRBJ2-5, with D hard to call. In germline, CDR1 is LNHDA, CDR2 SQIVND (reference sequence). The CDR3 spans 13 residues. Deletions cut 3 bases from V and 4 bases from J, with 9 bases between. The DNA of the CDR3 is TGTGCCAGTAGTATCCAGATACTAGAGACCCAGTACTTC. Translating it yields CASSIQILETQYF.

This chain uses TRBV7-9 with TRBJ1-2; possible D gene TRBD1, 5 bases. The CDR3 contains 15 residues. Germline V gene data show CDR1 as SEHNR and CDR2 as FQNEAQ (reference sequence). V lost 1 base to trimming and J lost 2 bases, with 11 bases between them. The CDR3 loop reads CASSLGGGPNYGYTF. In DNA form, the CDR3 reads TGTGCCAGCAGCTTAGGTGGGGGTCCCAACTATGGCTACACCTTC.

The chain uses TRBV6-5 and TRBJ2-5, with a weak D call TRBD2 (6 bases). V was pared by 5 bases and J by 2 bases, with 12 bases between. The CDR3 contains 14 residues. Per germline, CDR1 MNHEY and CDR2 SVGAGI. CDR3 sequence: CASSARDSQETQYF. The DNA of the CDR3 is TGTGCCAGCAGTGCTCGGGACTCTCAAGAGACCCAGTACTTC.

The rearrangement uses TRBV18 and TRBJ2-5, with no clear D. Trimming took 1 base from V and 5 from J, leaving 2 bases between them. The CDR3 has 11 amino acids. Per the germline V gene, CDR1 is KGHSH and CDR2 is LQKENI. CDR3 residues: CASSPLETQYF. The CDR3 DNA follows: TGTGCCAGCTCACCACTGGAGACCCAGTACTTC.

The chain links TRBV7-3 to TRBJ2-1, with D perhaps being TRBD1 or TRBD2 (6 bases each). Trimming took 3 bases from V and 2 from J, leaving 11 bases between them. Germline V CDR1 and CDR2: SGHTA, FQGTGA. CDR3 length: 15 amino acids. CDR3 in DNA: TGTGCCAGCAGCTTTGGAGGGGGGACCTACAATGAGCAGTTCTTC. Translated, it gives CASSFGGGTYNEQFF. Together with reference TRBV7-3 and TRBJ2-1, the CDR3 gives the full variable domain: GAGVSQTPSNKVTEKGKYVELRCDPISGHTALYWYRQSLGQGPEFLIYFQGTGAADDSGLPNDRFFAVRPEGSVSTLKIQRTERGDSAVYLCASSFGGGTYNEQFFGPGTRLTVL.

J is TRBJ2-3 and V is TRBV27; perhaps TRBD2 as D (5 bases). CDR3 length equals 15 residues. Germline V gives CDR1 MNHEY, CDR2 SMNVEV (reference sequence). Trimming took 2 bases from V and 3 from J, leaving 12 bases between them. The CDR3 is CASSLLPSMTDTQYF. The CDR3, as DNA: TGTGCCAGCAGTTTACTACCTAGCATGACAGATACGCAGTATTTT.

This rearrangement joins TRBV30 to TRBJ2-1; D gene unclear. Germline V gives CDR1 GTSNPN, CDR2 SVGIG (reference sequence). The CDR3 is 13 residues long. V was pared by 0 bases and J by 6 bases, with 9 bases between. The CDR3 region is CAWSVRRSNEQFF. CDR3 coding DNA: TGTGCCTGGAGTGTGAGGCGGTCCAATGAGCAGTTCTTC.

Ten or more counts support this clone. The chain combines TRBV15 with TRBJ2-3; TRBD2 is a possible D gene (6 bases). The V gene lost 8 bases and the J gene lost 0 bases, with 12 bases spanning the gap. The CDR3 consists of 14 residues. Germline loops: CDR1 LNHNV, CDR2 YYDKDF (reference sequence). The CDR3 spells CATGVGTSTDTQYF. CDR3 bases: TGTGCCACCGGCGTCGGGACTAGCACAGATACGCAGTATTTT.

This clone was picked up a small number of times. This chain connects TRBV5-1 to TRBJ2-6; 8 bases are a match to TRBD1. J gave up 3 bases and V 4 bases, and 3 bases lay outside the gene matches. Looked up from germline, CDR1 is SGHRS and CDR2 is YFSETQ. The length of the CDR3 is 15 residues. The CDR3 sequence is CASSPTGGGANVLTF. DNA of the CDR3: TGCGCCAGCAGCCCCACAGGGGGTGGGGCCAACGTCCTGACTTTC.

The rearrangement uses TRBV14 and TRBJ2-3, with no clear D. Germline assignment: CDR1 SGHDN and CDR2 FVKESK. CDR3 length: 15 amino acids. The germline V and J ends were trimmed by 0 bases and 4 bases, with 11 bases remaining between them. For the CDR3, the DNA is TGTGCCAGCAGCCAAGATCGGTGGCTAGCAGATACGCAGTATTTT. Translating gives CASSQDRWLADTQYF.

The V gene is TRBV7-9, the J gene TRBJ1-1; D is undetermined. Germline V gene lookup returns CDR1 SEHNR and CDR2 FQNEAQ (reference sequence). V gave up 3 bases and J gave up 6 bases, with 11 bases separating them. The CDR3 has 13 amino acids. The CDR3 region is CASSFRDHPEAFF. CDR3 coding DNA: TGTGCCAGCAGCTTCCGCGACCATCCTGAAGCTTTCTTT.

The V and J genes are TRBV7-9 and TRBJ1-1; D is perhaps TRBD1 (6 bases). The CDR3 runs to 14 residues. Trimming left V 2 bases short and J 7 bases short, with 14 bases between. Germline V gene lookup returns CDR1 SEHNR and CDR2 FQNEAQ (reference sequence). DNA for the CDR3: TGTGCCAGCAGCTTATTTACTGGGGGCAATGAAGCTTTCTTT. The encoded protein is CASSLFTGGNEAFF.

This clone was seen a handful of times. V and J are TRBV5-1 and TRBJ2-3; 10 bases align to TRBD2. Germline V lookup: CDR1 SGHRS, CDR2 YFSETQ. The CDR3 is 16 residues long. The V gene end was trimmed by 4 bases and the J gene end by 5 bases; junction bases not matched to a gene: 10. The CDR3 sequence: CASSGYGTSVGDTQYF. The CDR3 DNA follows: TGCGCCAGCAGCGGTTACGGGACTAGCGTTGGAGATACGCAGTATTTT.

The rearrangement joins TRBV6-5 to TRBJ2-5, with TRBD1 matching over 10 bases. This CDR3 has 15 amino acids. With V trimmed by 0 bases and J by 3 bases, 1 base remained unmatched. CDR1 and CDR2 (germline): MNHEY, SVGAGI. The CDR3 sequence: CASSYSDRGKETQYF. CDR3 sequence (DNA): TGTGCCAGCAGTTACTCGGACAGGGGGAAAGAGACCCAGTACTTC.

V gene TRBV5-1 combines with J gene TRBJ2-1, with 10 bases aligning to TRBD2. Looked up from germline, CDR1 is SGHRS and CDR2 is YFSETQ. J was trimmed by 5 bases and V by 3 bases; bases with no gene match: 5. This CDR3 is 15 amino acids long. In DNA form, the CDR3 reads TGCGCCAGCAGCTCACTAGCGGGGACCCACAATGAGCAGTTCTTC. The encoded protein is CASSSLAGTHNEQFF. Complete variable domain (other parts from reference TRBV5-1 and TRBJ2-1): KAGVTQTPRYLIKTRGQQVTLSCSPISGHRSVSWYQQTPGQGLQFLFEYFSETQRNKGNFPGRFSGRQFSNSRSEMNVSTLELGDSALYLCASSSLAGTHNEQFFGPGTRLTVL.

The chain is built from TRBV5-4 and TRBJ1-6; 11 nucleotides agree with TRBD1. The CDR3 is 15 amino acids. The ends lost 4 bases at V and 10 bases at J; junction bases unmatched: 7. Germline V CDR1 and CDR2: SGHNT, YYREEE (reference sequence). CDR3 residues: CASSPGQGAGSPLHF. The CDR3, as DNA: TGTGCCAGCAGCCCCGGACAGGGGGCAGGCTCACCCCTCCACTTT.

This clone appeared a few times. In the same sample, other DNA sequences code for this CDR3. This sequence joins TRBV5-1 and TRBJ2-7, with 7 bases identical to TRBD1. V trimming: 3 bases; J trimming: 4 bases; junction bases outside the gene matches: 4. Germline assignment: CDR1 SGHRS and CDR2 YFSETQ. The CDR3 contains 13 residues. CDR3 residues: CASSSGTAYEQYF. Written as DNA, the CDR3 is TGCGCCAGCAGCTCCGGGACAGCGTACGAGCAGTACTTC.

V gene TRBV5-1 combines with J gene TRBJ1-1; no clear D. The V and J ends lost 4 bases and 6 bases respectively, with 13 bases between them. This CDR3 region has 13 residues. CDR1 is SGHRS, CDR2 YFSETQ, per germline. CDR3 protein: CASSTRASAEAFF. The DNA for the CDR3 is TGCGCCAGCAGCACGCGGGCAAGTGCTGAAGCTTTCTTT.

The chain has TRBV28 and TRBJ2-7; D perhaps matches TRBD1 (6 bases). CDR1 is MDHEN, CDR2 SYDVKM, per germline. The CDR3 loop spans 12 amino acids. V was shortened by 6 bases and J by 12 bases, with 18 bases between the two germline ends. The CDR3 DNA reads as TGTGCCAGCAGCCCTACAGGGTACCTCGCGTACTTC. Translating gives CASSPTGYLAYF.

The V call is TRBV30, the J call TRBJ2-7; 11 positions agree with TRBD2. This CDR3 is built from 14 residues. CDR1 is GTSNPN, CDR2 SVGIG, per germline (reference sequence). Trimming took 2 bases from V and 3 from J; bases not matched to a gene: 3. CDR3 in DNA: TGTGCCTGGAGTCTGCTAGCGGGGGGCTACGAGCAGTACTTC. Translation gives CAWSLLAGGYEQYF.

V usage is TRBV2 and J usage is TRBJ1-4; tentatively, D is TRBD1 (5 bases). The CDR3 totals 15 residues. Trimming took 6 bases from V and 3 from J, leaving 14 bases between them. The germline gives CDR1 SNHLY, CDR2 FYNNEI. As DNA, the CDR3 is TGTGCCAGCAGCCCAAACTTGGGGGCTAATGAAAAACTGTTTTTT. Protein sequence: CASSPNLGANEKLFF.